This TCR beta chain was obtained from a study of T cells in Graves' hyperthyroidism and ophthalmopathy. Diagnoses used clinical symptoms, serum thyroxine and TRAb, thyroid ultrasound and orbital computed tomography. Amplification targeted TCR beta CDR3 regions from RNA transcripts. The HTBI primer set drove a first-round RT-PCR of the TCR CDR3. TCRdb reprocessed the multiplex PCR reads with MiXCR, giving one entry per CDR3 protein. The sample contains approximately 700,000 distinct CDR3 sequences, approximately 42% of which appear only once. This CDR3 has 17 amino acids. With V trimmed by 6 bases and J by 3 bases, 11 bases remained unmatched.

This chain connects TRBV7-1 to TRBJ1-5; 10 bases align to TRBD1. TRBV7-1 is given ORF status, its function remaining uncertain. Sample: peripheral blood or thyroid tissue (not recorded which). The clonotype originates from an adult man with Graves' disease, either hyperthyroidism or ophthalmopathy (not recorded which). CDR3 sequence: CASSVRIGTGDNQPQHF. DNA for the CDR3: TGTGCCAGCAGTGTCCGTATTGGGACAGGGGACAATCAGCCCCAGCATTTT.